This entry is about one T cell receptor (beta chain). This sample is part of a study of T-cell reconstitution after alpha-beta-depleted transplantation in children. With 1 base removed from V and 6 bases from J, the gap between germline ends came to 7 bases. The CDR3 runs to 14 residues. During its preparation, the TCRbeta library received unique molecular identifiers. One entry per CDR3 protein results from TCRdb running MiXCR on the PCR reads. The table records hundreds of thousands of distinct CDR3 sequences, roughly 17% of them present only once. The TCR was taken from a human donor who donated a stem cell graft to a child with acute myeloid leukemia. The sample here was PBMCs from the stem cell graft donor, taken from the stem cell graft. This chain uses TRBV12-3 or TRBV12-4 with TRBJ1-6; D call uncertain. Here the CDR3 DNA reads TGTGCCAGCAGTTTAGGCCCCCTTAATTCACCCCTCCACTTT. Its protein is CASSLGPLNSPLHF.